The entry below gives a single TCR beta chain sequence along with its context. Its antigen is unidentified. The source of the sample is a study of shared clonotypes between healthy human individuals. For sorted subsets, 150 to 200 ng DNA per replicate equaled roughly 29,000 T cell genomes. TCRdb's table, derived via immunoSEQ multiplex PCR, lists solely in-frame clones and lacks some. The table shows about 2,100,000 clones, with just over 90% occurring only once. Study-wide points: Sorted-subset sequencing, rarefaction showed, was incomplete despite large depth.

It was CD45RO-negative cells, positively selected for CCR7, that made up naive CD8 cells, with terminally differentiated effector memory CD45RA+ cells excluded. V gave up 1 base and J gave up 3 bases, with 13 bases separating them. Germline V gene sequence: CDR1 MNHNS, CDR2 SASEGT. The CDR3 extends over 15 amino acids. This clonotype was sampled from a man aged 18 to 29 in good health. Some clones in this sample may be carry-over from other donors' samples. The chain employs TRBV6-1 and TRBJ2-7, with D maybe TRBD2 (6 bases). The sequenced sample consisted of naive CD8+ T cells from PBMCs. The CDR3 DNA reads TGTGCCAGCAGTGAAGGTATTCAGGGAGGCTACGAGCAGTACTTC. Translation gives CASSEGIQGGYEQYF.